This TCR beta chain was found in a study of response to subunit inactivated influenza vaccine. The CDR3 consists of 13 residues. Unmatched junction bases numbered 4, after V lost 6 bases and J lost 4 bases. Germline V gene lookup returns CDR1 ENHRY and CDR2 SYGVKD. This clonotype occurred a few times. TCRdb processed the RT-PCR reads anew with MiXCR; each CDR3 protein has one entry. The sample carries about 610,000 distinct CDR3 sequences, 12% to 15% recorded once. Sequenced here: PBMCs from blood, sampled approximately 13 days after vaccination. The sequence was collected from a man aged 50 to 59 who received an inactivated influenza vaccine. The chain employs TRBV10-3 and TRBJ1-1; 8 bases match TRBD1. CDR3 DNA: TGTGCCATCAGCACAGGGGGTACCACTGAAGCTTTCTTT. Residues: CAISTGGTTEAFF.